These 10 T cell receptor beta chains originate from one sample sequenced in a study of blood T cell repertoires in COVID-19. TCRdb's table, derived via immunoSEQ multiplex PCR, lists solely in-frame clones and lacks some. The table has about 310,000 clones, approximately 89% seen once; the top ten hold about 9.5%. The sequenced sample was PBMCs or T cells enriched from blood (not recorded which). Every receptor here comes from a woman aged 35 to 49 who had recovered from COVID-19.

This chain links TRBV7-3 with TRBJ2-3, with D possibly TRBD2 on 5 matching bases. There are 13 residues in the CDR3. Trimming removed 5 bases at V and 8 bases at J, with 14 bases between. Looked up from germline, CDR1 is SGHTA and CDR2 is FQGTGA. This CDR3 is CASSLLTRSTQYF. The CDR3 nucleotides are TGTGCCAGCAGCCTGCTCACTAGATCTACGCAGTATTTT.

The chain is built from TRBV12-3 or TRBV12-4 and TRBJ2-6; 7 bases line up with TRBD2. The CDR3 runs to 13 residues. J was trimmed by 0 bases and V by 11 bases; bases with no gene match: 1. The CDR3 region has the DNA TGTGCCGGCGGGGGCTCTGGGGCCAACGTCCTGACTTTC. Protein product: CAGGGSGANVLTF.

The CDR3 spells CASSLGQGASYGYTF. CDR3 in DNA: TGTGCCAGCAGCCTAGGACAGGGGGCCAGCTATGGCTACACCTTC. The gene calls are TRBV11-3 and TRBJ1-2; 11 bases are a match to TRBD1. J lost 4 bases, V lost 5 bases, and 6 bases had no gene match. The germline CDR1 and CDR2 sequences are SGHNT and YENEEA. The CDR3 covers 15 residues.

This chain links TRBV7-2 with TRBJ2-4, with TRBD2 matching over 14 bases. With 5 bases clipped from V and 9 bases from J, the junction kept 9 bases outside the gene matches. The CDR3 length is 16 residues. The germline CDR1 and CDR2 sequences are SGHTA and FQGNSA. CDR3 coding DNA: TGTGCCAGCAGCGTGACTAGCGGGAGGGCCGGGGGCATTCAGTACTTC. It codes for CASSVTSGRAGGIQYF.

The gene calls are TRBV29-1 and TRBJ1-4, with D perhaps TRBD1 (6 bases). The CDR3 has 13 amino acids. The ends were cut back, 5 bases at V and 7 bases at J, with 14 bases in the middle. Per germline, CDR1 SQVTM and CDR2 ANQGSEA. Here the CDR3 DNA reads TGCAGCGTTAATCAGGGAGGGGGTGAAAAACTGTTTTTT. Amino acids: CSVNQGGGEKLFF.

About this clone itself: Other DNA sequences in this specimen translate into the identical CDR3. CDR3 in DNA: TGTGCCAGCAGCGTAGGCGGTGACTATGGCTACACCTTC. Translated: CASSVGGDYGYTF. The chain is built from TRBV9 and TRBJ1-2; no reliable D call. V lost 0 bases to trimming and J lost 3 bases, with 6 bases between them. This CDR3 is 13 amino acids long. Germline CDR1 SGDLS, CDR2 YYNGEE.

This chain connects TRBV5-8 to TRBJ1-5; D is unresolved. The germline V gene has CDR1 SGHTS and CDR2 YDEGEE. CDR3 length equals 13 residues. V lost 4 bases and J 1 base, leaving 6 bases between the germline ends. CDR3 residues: CASSPRSNQPQHF. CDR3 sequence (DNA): TGTGCCAGCAGCCCCAGAAGCAATCAGCCCCAGCATTTT.

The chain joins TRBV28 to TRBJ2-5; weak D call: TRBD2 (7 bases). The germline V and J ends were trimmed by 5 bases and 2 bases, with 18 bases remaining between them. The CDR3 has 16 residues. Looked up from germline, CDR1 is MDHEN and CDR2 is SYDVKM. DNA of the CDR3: TGTGCCAGCAGTAAAGGGCAGGGGAGGGGGCAAGAGACCCAGTACTTC. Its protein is CASSKGQGRGQETQYF.

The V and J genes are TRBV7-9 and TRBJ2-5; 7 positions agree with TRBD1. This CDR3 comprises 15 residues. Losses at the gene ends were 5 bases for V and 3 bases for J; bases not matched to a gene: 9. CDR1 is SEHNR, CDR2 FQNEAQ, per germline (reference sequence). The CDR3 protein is CASSVWGQTEETQYF. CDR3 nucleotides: TGTGCCAGCAGCGTGTGGGGACAGACGGAAGAGACCCAGTACTTC. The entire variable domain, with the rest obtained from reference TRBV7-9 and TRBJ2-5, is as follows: DTGVSQNPRHKITKRGQNVTFRCDPISEHNRLYWYRQTLGQGPEFLTYFQNEAQLEKSRLLSDRFSAERPKGSFSTLEIQRTEQGDSAMYLCASSVWGQTEETQYFGPGTRLLVL.

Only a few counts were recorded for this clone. The CDR3 loop is CASSLQGEKLFF. CDR3 DNA: TGCGCCAGCAGCTTGCAGGGAGAAAAACTGTTTTTT. The chain combines TRBV5-1 with TRBJ1-4, with a possible D match to TRBD1 (5 bases). Germline CDR1 SGHRS, CDR2 YFSETQ. Trimming cost V 1 base and J 8 bases, with 6 bases left between them. The CDR3 spans 12 residues.